The rows below give T cell receptor beta chains drawn from one sample of a study of OX40 agonist ivuxolimab in advanced cancers. TCRdb keeps only in-frame clones here, not all; method: immunoSEQ multiplex PCR. The table shows about 74,000 clones, with around nine tenths occurring only once. The sample in question was CD4+ or CD8+ T cells sorted from blood, obtained in a trial of the OX40 agonist ivuxolimab. These TCRs come from an adult with an advanced solid tumor such as melanoma, head and neck, liver or kidney cancer. Both conserved end residues are part of each CDR3. Fields, in order: CDR3 DNA, CDR3 protein, J gene, CDR3 length, clone size, D gene, V gene. A D gene is named only where the DNA matches it firmly. Size is omitted from some rows. Given values are once, few, many or a class for expanded clones.

TGTGCCCTCGACGCGGACGAAACGGATGAGCAGTTCTTC CALDADETDEQFF TRBJ2-1 13 many NA TRBV2
TGTGCCAGCAGCCATCGGACAGGGGTGAACACTGAAGCTTTCTTT CASSHRTGVNTEAFF TRBJ1-1 15 NA TRBD1 TRBV16
TGTGCCAGCAGTATCGGACAGGGCGCCTCTGAAGCTTTCTTT CASSIGQGASEAFF TRBJ1-1 14 NA TRBD1 TRBV27
TGTGCCAGCAGCCCGACAGGGGGCGCGTCTTGGGGTTCAGCTTTCTTT CASSPTGGASWGSAFF TRBJ1-1 16 NA TRBD1 TRBV7-9
TGTGCCAGCAGCTTAGGGTGGGTAGCCAAAAACATTCAGTACTTC CASSLGWVAKNIQYF TRBJ2-4 15 NA NA TRBV5-6
TGTGCCAGCAGCTTGTTCGCAGGGCTGAACACTGAAGCTTTCTTT CASSLFAGLNTEAFF TRBJ1-1 15 NA NA TRBV5-6
TGCGCCAGCAGCCAAGGAGGGCCACAGGATACGCAGTATTTT CASSQGGPQDTQYF TRBJ2-3 14 NA NA TRBV4-3
TGTGCCATCAGTGAGATCTACAGGAGTTACTATGGCTACACCTTC CAISEIYRSYYGYTF TRBJ1-2 15 NA NA TRBV10-3
TGTGCCAGCAGTTATGGTAGCGGGGGTCATGAGACCCAGTACTTC CASSYGSGGHETQYF TRBJ2-5 15 NA TRBD2 TRBV6-5
TGTGCCAGTAGTTGGACAGGGAACACCGGGGAGCTGTTTTTT CASSWTGNTGELFF TRBJ2-2 14 NA TRBD1 TRBV19
TGTGCCAGCAGTCCGACAGGGTGGACTGAAGCTTTCTTT CASSPTGWTEAFF TRBJ1-1 13 NA TRBD1 TRBV25-1
TGTGCCAGTAGTATTTGGTCAGAGAGGGTTGAAGCTTTCTTT CASSIWSERVEAFF TRBJ1-1 14 NA NA TRBV19
TGTGCCAGCAGCGTGTTTGACAGTTCCTACGAGCAGTACTTC CASSVFDSSYEQYF TRBJ2-7 14 NA NA TRBV9
TGTGCAAGTCGCTCTTTAAAAAGGGGTTTGGCAGATACGCAGTATTTT CASRSLKRGLADTQYF TRBJ2-3 16 NA NA TRBV12-2
TGTGCCAGCAGCTTAGAAACAGGGGCATCGACACCCCTCCACTTT CASSLETGASTPLHF TRBJ1-6 15 once TRBD1 TRBV7-9
TGTGCCAGCAGTGCTGACCAGGGGTACGAGCAGTACTTC CASSADQGYEQYF TRBJ2-7 13 NA NA TRBV27
TGTGCCAGCAGCGTCTCCGGGATCAGCACTGAAGCTTTCTTT CASSVSGISTEAFF TRBJ1-1 14 NA NA TRBV9
TGTGCTAGTGGTTTGGGGACAGGGGATCTCACTGAAGCTTTCTTT CASGLGTGDLTEAFF TRBJ1-1 15 NA TRBD1 TRBV12-5
TGTGCCAGCAGCGGGATCAGGAACGATAACTATGGCTACACCTTC CASSGIRNDNYGYTF TRBJ1-2 15 NA NA TRBV28
TGTGCCAGCAGCTTAGCCGAGGTCGAAGTTCTGGATGGCTACACCTTC CASSLAEVEVLDGYTF TRBJ1-2 16 NA NA TRBV7-9
TGTGCCAGCAGCTTTGGAGTTTTAGAGGAGCTGTTTTTT CASSFGVLEELFF TRBJ2-2 13 NA NA TRBV7-8
TGTGCCAGCAGCTTTTCGAACAGGGGGGCCTACGAGCAGTACTTC CASSFSNRGAYEQYF TRBJ2-7 15 NA TRBD1 TRBV11-3
TGTGCCAGCAGCCCGGAGGGACCCTATGGCTACACCTTC CASSPEGPYGYTF TRBJ1-2 13 NA NA TRBV7-9